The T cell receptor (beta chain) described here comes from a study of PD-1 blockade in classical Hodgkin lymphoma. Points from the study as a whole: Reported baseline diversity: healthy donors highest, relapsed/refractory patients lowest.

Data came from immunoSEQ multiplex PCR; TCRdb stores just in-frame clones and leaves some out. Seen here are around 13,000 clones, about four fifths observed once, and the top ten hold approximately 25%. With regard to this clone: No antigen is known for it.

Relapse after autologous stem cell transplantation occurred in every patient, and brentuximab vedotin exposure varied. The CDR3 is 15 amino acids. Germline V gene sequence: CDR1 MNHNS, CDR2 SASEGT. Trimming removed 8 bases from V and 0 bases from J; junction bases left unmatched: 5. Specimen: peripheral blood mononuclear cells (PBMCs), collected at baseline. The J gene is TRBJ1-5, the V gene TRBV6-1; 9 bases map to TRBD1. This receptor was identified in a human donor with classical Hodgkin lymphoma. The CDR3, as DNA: TGTGCCAGCGGTTGGACAGGGGATAGCAATCAGCCCCAGCATTTT. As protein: CASGWTGDSNQPQHF.